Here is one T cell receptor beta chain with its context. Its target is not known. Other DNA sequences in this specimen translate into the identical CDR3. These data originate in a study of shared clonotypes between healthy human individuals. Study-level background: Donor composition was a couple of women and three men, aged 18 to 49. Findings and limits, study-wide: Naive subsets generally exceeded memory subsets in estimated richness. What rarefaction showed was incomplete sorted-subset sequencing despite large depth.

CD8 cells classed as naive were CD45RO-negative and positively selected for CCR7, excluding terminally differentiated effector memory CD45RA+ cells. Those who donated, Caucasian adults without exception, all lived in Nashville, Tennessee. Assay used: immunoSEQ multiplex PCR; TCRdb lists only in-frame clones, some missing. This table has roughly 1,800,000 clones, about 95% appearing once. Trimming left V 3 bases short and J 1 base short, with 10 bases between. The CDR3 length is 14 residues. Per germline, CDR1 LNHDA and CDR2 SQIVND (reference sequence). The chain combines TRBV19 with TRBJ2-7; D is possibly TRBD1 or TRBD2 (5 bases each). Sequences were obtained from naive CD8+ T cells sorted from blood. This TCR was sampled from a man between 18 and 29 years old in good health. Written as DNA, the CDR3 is TGTGCCAGTAGTATCCGGGACGGGTCCTACGAGCAGTACTTC. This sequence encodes CASSIRDGSYEQYF.